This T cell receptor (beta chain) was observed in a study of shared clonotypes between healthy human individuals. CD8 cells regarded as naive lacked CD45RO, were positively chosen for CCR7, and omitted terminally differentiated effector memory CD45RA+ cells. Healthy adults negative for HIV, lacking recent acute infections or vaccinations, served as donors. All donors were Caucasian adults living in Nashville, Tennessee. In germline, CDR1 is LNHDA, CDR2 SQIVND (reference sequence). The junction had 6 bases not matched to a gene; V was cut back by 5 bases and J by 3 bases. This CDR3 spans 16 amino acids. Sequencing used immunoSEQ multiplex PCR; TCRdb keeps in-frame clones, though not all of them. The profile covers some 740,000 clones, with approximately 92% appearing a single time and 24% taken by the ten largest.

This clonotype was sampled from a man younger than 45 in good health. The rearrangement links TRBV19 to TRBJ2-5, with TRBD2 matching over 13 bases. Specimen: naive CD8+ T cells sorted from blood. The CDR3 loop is CASSPGLAGVEETQYF. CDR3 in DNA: TGTGCCAGTAGTCCCGGACTAGCGGGAGTAGAAGAGACCCAGTACTTC.